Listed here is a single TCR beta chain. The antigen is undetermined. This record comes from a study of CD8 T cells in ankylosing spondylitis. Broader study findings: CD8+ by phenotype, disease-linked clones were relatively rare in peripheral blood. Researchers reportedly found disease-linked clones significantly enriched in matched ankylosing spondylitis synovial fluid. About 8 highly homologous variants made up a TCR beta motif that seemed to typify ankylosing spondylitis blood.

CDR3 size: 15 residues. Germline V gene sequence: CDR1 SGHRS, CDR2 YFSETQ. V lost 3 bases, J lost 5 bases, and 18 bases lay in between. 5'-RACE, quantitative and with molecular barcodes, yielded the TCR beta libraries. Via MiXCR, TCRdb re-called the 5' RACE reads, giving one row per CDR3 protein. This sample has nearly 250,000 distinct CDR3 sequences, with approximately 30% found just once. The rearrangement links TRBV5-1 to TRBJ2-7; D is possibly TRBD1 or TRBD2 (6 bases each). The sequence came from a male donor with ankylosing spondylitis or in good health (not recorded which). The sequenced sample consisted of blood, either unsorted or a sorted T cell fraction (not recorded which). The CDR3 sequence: CASSSLLEGEDEQYF. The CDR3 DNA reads TGCGCCAGCAGCTCACTACTGGAGGGGGAGGACGAGCAGTACTTC.